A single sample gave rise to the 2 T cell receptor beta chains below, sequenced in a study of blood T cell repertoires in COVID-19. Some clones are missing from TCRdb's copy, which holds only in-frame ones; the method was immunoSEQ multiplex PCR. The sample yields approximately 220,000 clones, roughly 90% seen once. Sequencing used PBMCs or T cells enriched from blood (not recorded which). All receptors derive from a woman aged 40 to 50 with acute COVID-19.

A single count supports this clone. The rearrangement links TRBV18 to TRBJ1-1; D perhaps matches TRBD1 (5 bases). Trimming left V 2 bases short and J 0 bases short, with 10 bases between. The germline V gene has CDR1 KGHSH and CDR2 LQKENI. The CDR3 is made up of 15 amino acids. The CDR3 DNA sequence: TGTGCCAGCTCACCAATGGGAGGGGTGAACACTGAAGCTTTCTTT. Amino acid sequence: CASSPMGGVNTEAFF. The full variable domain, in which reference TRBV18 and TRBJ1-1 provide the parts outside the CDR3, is NAGVMQNPRHLVRRRGQEARLRCSPMKGHSHVYWYRQLPEEGLKFMVYLQKENIIDESGMPKERFSAEFPKEGPSILRIQQVVRGDSAAYFCASSPMGGVNTEAFFGQGTRLTVV.

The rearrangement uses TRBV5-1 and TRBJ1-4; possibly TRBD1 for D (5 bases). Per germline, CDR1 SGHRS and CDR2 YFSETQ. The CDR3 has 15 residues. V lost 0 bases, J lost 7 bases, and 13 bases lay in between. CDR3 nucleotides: TGCGCCAGCAGCTTGGCCAACGGGGGTGGTGAAAAACTGTTTTTT. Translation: CASSLANGGGEKLFF.